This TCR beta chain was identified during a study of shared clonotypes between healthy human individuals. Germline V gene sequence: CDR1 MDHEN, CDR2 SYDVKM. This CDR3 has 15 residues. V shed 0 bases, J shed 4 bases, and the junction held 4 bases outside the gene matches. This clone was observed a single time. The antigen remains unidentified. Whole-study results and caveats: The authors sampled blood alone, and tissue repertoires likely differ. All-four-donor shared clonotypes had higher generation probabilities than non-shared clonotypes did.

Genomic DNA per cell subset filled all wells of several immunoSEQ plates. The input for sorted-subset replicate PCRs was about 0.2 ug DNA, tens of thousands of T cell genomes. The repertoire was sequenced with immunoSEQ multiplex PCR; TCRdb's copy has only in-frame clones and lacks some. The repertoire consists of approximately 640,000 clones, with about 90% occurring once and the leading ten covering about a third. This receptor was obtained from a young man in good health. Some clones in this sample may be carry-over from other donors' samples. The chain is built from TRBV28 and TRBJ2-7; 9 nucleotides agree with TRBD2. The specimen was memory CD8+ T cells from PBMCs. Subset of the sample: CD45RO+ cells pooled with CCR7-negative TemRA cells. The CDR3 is CASSLWAGGRYEQYF. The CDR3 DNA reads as TGTGCCAGCAGTTTATGGGCGGGAGGGCGGTACGAGCAGTACTTC.